This T cell receptor beta chain was observed in a study of technical replicates of blood from several donors. V lost 3 bases, J lost 8 bases, and 9 bases lay in between. The CDR3 spans 12 residues. The V gene's germline CDR1 is ENHRY and CDR2 SYGVKD. Clones were sequenced by immunoSEQ multiplex PCR, and TCRdb holds only the in-frame ones, with some missing. The sample includes 76,000 or so clones, about 86% seen only once; the top ten take about 5%. V is TRBV10-3 and J is TRBJ2-3; D is uncertain. The TCR comes from a human donor in good health. Some clones in this sample may be carry-over from other donors' samples. Sequencing was performed on PBMCs. CDR3 loop: CAISESTGTQYF. Written as DNA, the CDR3 is TGTGCCATCAGTGAATCAACTGGTACGCAGTATTTT.